The present TCR beta chain was sequenced within a study of early T cells in non-severe SARS-CoV-2 infection. Study details: From unsorted whole blood, bulk RNA was sequenced, and the chains remained unpaired. Study outcomes and limitations: Matches to VDJdb favored anti-spike CD8 responses and missed private and CD4 specificities.

This clonotype was detected ten times or more. Its antigen remains unknown. The protocol attached unique molecular identifiers to individual cDNA molecules. TCRdb ran MiXCR on the 5' RACE reads and lists one entry per CDR3 protein. Of approximately 48,000 distinct CDR3 sequences listed, around 6% are singletons. The CDR3 has 14 amino acids. The V and J ends lost 6 bases and 0 bases respectively, with 12 bases between them. The rearrangement uses TRBV12-3 or TRBV12-4 and TRBJ2-7; no definite D call. This specimen was whole blood, taken at baseline. The clonotype comes from an adult who was a healthcare worker with PCR-confirmed SARS-CoV-2 infection or an uninfected control (not recorded which). The DNA of the CDR3 is TGTGCCAGCAGACCCGATACGAGCTCCTACGAGCAGTACTTC. Translated, it gives CASRPDTSSYEQYF.